This T cell receptor (beta chain) was documented in a study of radiation and T cells in renal cell carcinoma (dated by TCRdb to 2019 to 2021). Background on the whole study: A total of approximately 53 samples underwent TCR beta sequencing, made up of approximately 26 tumors and some 27 peripheral blood samples. Across all 50 or so samples, 3.5 million to 4.5 million unique CDR3 nucleotide sequences encoding 2,658,974 unique CDR3 amino acid sequences were identified.

Following the manufacturer's recommendations, the immunoSEQ kit was used to generate TCR beta libraries from genomic DNA. To prepare the libraries, a first multiplex PCR with proprietary primers was run, followed by a second PCR that added unique barcodes, and a bead cleanup was done after each round. A kit-provided positive control reaction and a negative control reaction were included in every sample batch. The final libraries were assessed on an Agilent 4200 TapeStation D1000 ScreenTape, pooled by volume, and quantified by qPCR. Sequencing was performed on an Illumina NextSeq500 using a MidOutput 150-cycle cartridge, with 156 Read1 cycles, 15 Index1 cycles, and the kit custom primers. The pooled library was loaded at roughly 0.94 pM with a roughly 20% PhiX control spike-in. From the authors' description of their analysis: Vendor-processed data were analyzed in R, and a clonotype was defined as all T cells sharing the same CDR3 nucleotide sequence. In the clone abundance analyses, frequencies in each sample were normalized to that sample's 10,000 most abundant clones. Public T cell clones, which averaged fewer than five per sample, were removed prior to analysis. Dominant motifs were analyzed with ImmunoMap using the PAM10 matrix, a gap penalty of 30, and a homology threshold of 0.3, and motifs with a cumulative frequency of at least 0.01 were considered dominant. TCRdb stores this immuneACCESS table with in-frame sequences only. Part of the clones is absent; in the studies checked, under half of the shortfall reflects unresolved V genes, and no reason is known for the rest. V and J calls and clone size follow that table, whereas D and trimming were derived from the DNA. The sample has 20,000 or so clones on record, 45% to 55% of them singletons. The ten most abundant clones make up about a fifth of the sample.

Findings and caveats that apply to the study as a whole: With a single-armed trial design, the study had no way to address how radiation dose or scheduling affects the TCR repertoire. Irradiated tumors showed higher TCR clonality than controls, with the top 100 clonotypes averaging around 54% of the repertoire versus around 43% in nephrectomy-only tumors. Intratumoral heterogeneity went uncaptured because the only tumor material available was small regions of 0.95 to 1 g. A greater number of dominant CDR3 motifs was detected in irradiated tumors than in control tumors, and a larger share of the repertoire was occupied by these motifs in irradiated tumors than in control tumors.

The time point label, read with the paper, signifies: tumor resected at nephrectomy. The treatment or condition label, read with the paper, signifies: treatment-naive control, cytoreductive nephrectomy. For controls, tumors were taken from treatment-naive renal cell carcinoma patients who had cytoreductive nephrectomy with no radiation beforehand. Renal cell carcinoma with clear cell pathology was present in all patients. Control tumors used for TCR sequencing were obtained from a handful of females and ten or so males (median age approximately 60 years, range about 40 to 82) and were resected from the early 2010s to the mid-2010s. Tumor processing involved mechanical dissociation, digestion with collagenase/hyaluronidase at 37 degrees C, handling in gentleMACS C tubes, and storage in liquid nitrogen. Genomic DNA for TCR sequencing was prepared using the QIAamp DNA Blood Mini Kit (Qiagen). The analyses included just those samples that passed every quality control check.

On this clone: Its cognate antigen has yet to be identified. No quality values exist for individual bases; no much larger clone is one base distant.

Trimming accounts for 3 bases at V and 9 bases at J, while the number of junction bases matched to no gene is 14. CDR1 and CDR2 are drawn from the germline V gene: SGDLS, YYNGEE. The CDR3 starts with the cysteine, ends with the phenylalanine, and has 15 residues. Of all the DNA, just the CDR3 is kept, 45 bases in frame from base 1. Source: tumor tissue, taken from a patient whose treatment was nephrectomy without radiotherapy. The receptor's source is a human donor with renal cell carcinoma. Rearrangement joined TRBV9 to TRBJ2-5; the junction holds 7 bases that match TRBD2. The CDR3 protein: CASSAEGLPASAQYF. The nucleotide sequence is TGTGCCAGCAGCGCGGAGGGACTACCAGCCTCTGCCCAGTACTTC.